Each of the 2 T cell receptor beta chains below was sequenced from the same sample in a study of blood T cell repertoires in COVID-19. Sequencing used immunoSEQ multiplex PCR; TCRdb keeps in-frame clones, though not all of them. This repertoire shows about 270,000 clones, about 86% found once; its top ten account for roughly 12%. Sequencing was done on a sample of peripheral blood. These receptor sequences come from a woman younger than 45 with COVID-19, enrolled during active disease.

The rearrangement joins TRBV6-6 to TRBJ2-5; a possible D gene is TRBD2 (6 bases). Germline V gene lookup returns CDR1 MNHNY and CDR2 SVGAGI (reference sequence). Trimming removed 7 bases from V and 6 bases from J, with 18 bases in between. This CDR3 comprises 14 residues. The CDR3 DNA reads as TGTGCCAGCACCTATTATCCGGACTACCAGACCCAGTACTTC. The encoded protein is CASTYYPDYQTQYF.

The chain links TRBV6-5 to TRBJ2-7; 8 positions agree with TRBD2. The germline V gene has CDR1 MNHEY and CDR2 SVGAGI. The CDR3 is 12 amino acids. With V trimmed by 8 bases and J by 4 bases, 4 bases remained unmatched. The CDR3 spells CASATGGYEQYF. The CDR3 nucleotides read TGTGCCAGCGCAACGGGGGGGTACGAGCAGTACTTC.